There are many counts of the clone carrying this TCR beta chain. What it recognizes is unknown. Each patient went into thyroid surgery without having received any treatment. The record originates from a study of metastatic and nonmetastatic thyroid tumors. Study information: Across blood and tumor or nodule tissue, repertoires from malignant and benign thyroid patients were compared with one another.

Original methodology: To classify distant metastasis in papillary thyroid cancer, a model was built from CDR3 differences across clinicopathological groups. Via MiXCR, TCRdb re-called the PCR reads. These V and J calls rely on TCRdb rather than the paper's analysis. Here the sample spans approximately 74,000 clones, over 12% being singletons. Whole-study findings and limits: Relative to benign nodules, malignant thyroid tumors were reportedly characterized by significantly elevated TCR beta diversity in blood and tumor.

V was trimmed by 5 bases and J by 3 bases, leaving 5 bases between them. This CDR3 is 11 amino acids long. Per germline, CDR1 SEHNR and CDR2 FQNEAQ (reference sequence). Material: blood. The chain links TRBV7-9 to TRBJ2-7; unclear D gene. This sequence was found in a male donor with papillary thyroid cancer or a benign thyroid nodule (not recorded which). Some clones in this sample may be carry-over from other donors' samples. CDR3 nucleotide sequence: TGTGCCAGCAGCCTTCTCTACGAGCAGTACTTC. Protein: CASSLLYEQYF. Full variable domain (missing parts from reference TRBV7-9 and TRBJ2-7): DTGVSQNPRHKITKRGQNVTFRCDPISEHNRLYWYRQTLGQGPEFLTYFQNEAQLEKSRLLSDRFSAERPKGSFSTLEIQRTEQGDSAMYLCASSLLYEQYFGPGTRLTVT.